Listed below are T cell receptor beta chains from one sample, sequenced in a study of molecular identifiers for immune sequencing clone quantification. In TCRdb, the PCR reads were re-called with MiXCR into one record per CDR3 protein. Among about 640,000 distinct CDR3 sequences listed, 15% to 20% were seen once. Material for sequencing was naive CD8+ T cells from blood, with Jurkat cell RNA spiked in. All receptors derive from a human donor in good health. Some libraries in this study had Jurkat cell RNA spiked in. The CDR3 runs from the conserved cysteine through the conserved F or W. The D gene is left open where the match is weak. Only some rows state a clone size, as once, few, many or a class for expanded clones.

v_gene	j_gene	abundance	d_gene	CDR3aa	CDR3nt
TRBV7-9	TRBJ2-1	few	NA	CASRGGGAKWTNEQFF	TGTGCCAGCAGGGGGGGTGGGGCCAAATGGACTAATGAGCAGTTCTTC
TRBV7-9	TRBJ2-5	NA	NA	CASSALQGSGGTQYF	TGTGCCAGCAGCGCCTTACAGGGCTCTGGGGGGACCCAGTACTTC
TRBV5-4	TRBJ1-1	many	NA	CASSTTGTEAFF	TGTGCCAGCAGCACTACAGGCACTGAAGCTTTCTTT
TRBV10-1	TRBJ2-1	few	NA	CASSESQISLGEQFF	TGCGCCAGCAGTGAGTCGCAGATATCTCTCGGTGAGCAGTTCTTC
TRBV6-5	TRBJ2-1	many	TRBD1	CASSSQGAPNEQFF	TGTGCCAGCAGTTCACAGGGGGCACCCAATGAGCAGTTCTTC
TRBV11-2	TRBJ2-7	NA	NA	CASSQTTSHEQYF	TGTGCCAGCAGCCAAACCACTAGTCACGAGCAGTACTTC
TRBV27	TRBJ1-1	many	NA	CASSINRNTEAFF	TGTGCCAGCAGTATCAACAGGAACACTGAAGCTTTCTTT
TRBV3-1	TRBJ2-7	many	TRBD2	CASSQAERGGPYEQYF	TGTGCCAGCAGCCAAGCCGAGCGGGGGGGCCCGTACGAGCAGTACTTC
TRBV11-1	TRBJ2-3	many	NA	CASSLFGGSDTQYF	TGTGCCAGCAGCCTCTTTGGGGGTTCAGATACGCAGTATTTT
TRBV13	TRBJ1-1	NA	TRBD1	CATPDRGVSTEAFF	TGTGCCACCCCGGACAGGGGTGTTTCGACTGAAGCTTTCTTT
TRBV12-3/TRBV12-4	TRBJ2-7	many	NA	CASTGASYEQYF	TGTGCCAGCACGGGGGCCTCCTACGAGCAGTACTTC
TRBV4-1	TRBJ1-5	many	NA	CASSQDGPFQPQHF	TGCGCCAGCAGCCAAGATGGTCCTTTTCAGCCCCAGCATTTT
TRBV4-3	TRBJ1-3	many	TRBD1	CASSQSRGVGNTIYF	TGCGCCAGCAGCCAGAGCAGGGGGGTAGGAAACACCATATATTTT
TRBV6-5	TRBJ2-1	few	NA	CASSYSIFGHEQFF	TGTGCCAGCAGTTACTCGATATTTGGTCATGAGCAGTTCTTC
TRBV20-1	TRBJ2-7	few	TRBD2	CSAEMAGDLTYEQYF	TGCAGTGCTGAGATGGCGGGGGATTTAACCTACGAGCAGTACTTC
TRBV2	TRBJ2-3	many	TRBD1	CASSESRGQGTDTQYF	TGTGCCAGCAGTGAATCAAGGGGACAGGGCACAGATACGCAGTATTTT
TRBV6-2/TRBV6-3	TRBJ2-2	many	TRBD1	CASSYGTAGELFF	TGTGCCAGCAGCTACGGGACAGCCGGGGAGCTGTTTTTT
TRBV28	TRBJ2-3	many	TRBD2	CASRLADSSTDTQYF	TGTGCCAGCAGGCTAGCGGACTCTAGCACAGATACGCAGTATTTT
TRBV12-5	TRBJ1-2	many	NA	CARGLGTKPLIDTTVYGYTF	TGTGCTAGGGGCTTAGGGACTAAACCCTTAATTGATACAACTGTCTATGGCTACACCTTC
TRBV29-1	TRBJ2-2	many	NA	CSVECPTGELFF	TGCAGCGTTGAGTGTCCCACCGGGGAGCTGTTTTTT
TRBV12-3/TRBV12-4	TRBJ2-5	many	NA	CASSPTGPTPLQETQYF	TGTGCCAGCAGTCCTACGGGACCTACACCTCTACAAGAGACCCAGTACTTC
TRBV28	TRBJ1-2	many	NA	CASTEGAVSNYGYTF	TGTGCCAGCACCGAGGGTGCAGTCTCCAACTATGGCTACACCTTC
TRBV19	TRBJ1-1	many	NA	CASSIYGDLNTEAFF	TGTGCCAGTAGTATATATGGGGATTTGAACACTGAAGCTTTCTTT
TRBV7-2	TRBJ2-7	many	TRBD1	CASSLGLGGGEQYF	TGTGCCAGCAGCTTGGGCTTAGGGGGCGGCGAGCAGTACTTC
TRBV25-1	TRBJ1-1	many	NA	CASRIWGGTEAFF	TGTGCCAGCAGGATATGGGGGGGCACTGAAGCTTTCTTT
TRBV2	TRBJ2-1	once	TRBD2	CASSEKLTSRAVGNEQFF	TGTGCCAGCAGTGAAAAATTGACTAGCAGGGCCGTCGGCAATGAGCAGTTCTTC
TRBV18	TRBJ2-7	NA	NA	CASSPPRTGTYEQYF	TGTGCCAGCTCACCACCTAGGACGGGGACCTACGAGCAGTACTTC
TRBV4-3	TRBJ2-7	NA	NA	CASSQEARDTTSYEQYF	TGCGCCAGCAGCCAAGAGGCCCGGGACACAACCTCCTACGAGCAGTACTTC
TRBV20-1	TRBJ2-7	many	TRBD1	CSARDSSTYEQYF	TGCAGTGCTCGGGACAGCTCGACCTACGAGCAGTACTTC
TRBV13	TRBJ1-3	NA	NA	CASSLIENSGSTIYF	TGTGCCAGCAGCTTAATAGAGAACTCTGGAAGCACCATATATTTT
TRBV5-5	TRBJ2-7	few	TRBD1	CASSFRDRGSHEQYF	TGTGCCAGCAGCTTCCGGGACAGGGGGTCCCACGAGCAGTACTTC
TRBV7-9	TRBJ2-2	NA	NA	CASSVLGLLSGGELFF	TGTGCCAGCAGCGTGTTGGGCCTTCTAAGCGGCGGGGAGCTGTTTTTT
TRBV4-1	TRBJ2-3	few	TRBD2	CASSPKGTSGESDTQYF	TGCGCCAGCAGCCCAAAGGGGACTAGCGGGGAATCAGATACGCAGTATTTT
TRBV30	TRBJ2-2	many	NA	CAWSPVGGELFF	TGTGCCTGGAGCCCAGTGGGTGGGGAGCTGTTTTTT
TRBV7-2	TRBJ2-1	many	NA	CASSLEQTYNEQFF	TGTGCCAGCAGCTTAGAACAGACTTACAATGAGCAGTTCTTC
TRBV19	TRBJ2-2	many	TRBD2	CAIEARERTGELFF	TGTGCCATCGAGGCGCGGGAGAGGACCGGGGAGCTGTTTTTT
TRBV7-2	TRBJ2-1	few	TRBD1	CASSPGTDEQFF	TGTGCCAGCAGCCCCGGGACAGATGAGCAGTTCTTC
TRBV19	TRBJ1-6	many	TRBD1	CASGDRGPYSPLHF	TGTGCCAGTGGAGACAGGGGGCCGTATTCACCCCTCCACTTT
TRBV6-2/TRBV6-3	TRBJ2-7	NA	NA	CASTITTSYEQYF	TGTGCCAGCACCATTACTACCTCCTACGAGCAGTACTTC
TRBV20-1	TRBJ2-7	many	TRBD1	CSARTGKGYEQYF	TGCAGTGCTCGGACAGGGAAGGGCTACGAGCAGTACTTC
TRBV27	TRBJ1-1	many	NA	CASSLGMMNTEAFF	TGTGCCAGCAGTTTAGGGATGATGAACACTGAAGCTTTCTTT
TRBV19	TRBJ1-1	many	NA	CASRMGGITEAFF	TGTGCCAGTAGGATGGGAGGGATCACTGAAGCTTTCTTT
TRBV6-5	TRBJ2-7	few	TRBD1	CASKDRGAYEQYF	TGTGCCAGCAAGGACAGGGGCGCCTACGAGCAGTACTTC
TRBV28	TRBJ1-6	many	NA	CASSSTRGPNSPLHF	TGTGCCAGCAGTTCCACTAGAGGGCCGAATTCACCCCTCCACTTT
TRBV7-9	TRBJ1-5	many	TRBD1	CASSLKTTGRGNQPQHF	TGTGCCAGCAGCCTTAAAACGACAGGGCGAGGCAATCAGCCCCAGCATTTT
TRBV27	TRBJ2-7	NA	TRBD1	CASSLSRGQAPYEQYF	TGTGCCAGCAGTTTATCAAGGGGACAGGCCCCCTACGAGCAGTACTTC
TRBV7-9	TRBJ2-7	many	TRBD2	CASSTGLAASYEQYF	TGTGCCAGCAGCACCGGACTAGCGGCCTCCTACGAGCAGTACTTC